One sample yielded the 30 T cell receptor beta chains listed below, sequenced in a study of breast tumors, draining lymph nodes, adjacent tissues (dated by TCRdb to 2016 to 2017). The library was generated by multiplex PCR. The listed sequencing device is Illumina HiSeq 2000. The public reads were run again by TCRdb, first through fastp at Q25 and then through MiXCR, and only productive beta chains were kept. Merged by CDR3 protein, the rows form single entries marked with the most common genes and DNA. In all, the sample holds about 22,000 distinct CDR3 sequences, and about two thirds of those were seen once. Roughly 21% of the sample goes to the ten largest clones. What was sequenced was tumor-adjacent breast tissue. The receptors originated from a female donor with breast cancer. Some clones in this sample may be carry-over from other donors' samples.

This clonotype was counted at least ten times. The rearrangement joins TRBV10-2 to TRBJ1-5, with a weak D call TRBD1 (5 bases). The germline gives CDR1 WSHSY, CDR2 SAAADI. V dropped 2 bases and J dropped 0 bases, with 11 bases sitting between them. The CDR3 has 16 amino acids. Written as DNA, the CDR3 is TGCGCCAGCAGTGAGGCCCCAGGGAATAGCAATCAGCCCCAGCATTTT. As protein: CASSEAPGNSNQPQHF.

The count of this clonotype is one. The gene calls are TRBV7-9 and TRBJ2-2; 11 bases align to TRBD2. Germline V gene sequence: CDR1 SEHNR, CDR2 FQNEAQ (reference sequence). The CDR3 is made up of 15 amino acids. After removal of 5 bases from V and 5 bases from J, the junction contained 4 bases not matched to a gene. DNA of the CDR3: TGTGCCAGCAGCATCAGACTAGCGGGGACCGGGGAGCTGTTTTTT. Encoded protein: CASSIRLAGTGELFF.

This clonotype was counted at least ten times. CDR3 bases: TGTGCCAGCAGTTACTCCGGGACAGGGAACTACAATGAGCAGTTCTTC. This sequence encodes CASSYSGTGNYNEQFF. The rearrangement joins TRBV6-6 to TRBJ2-1, with 9 positions matching TRBD1. J lost 3 bases, V lost 0 bases, and 3 bases had no gene match. CDR1 and CDR2 (germline): MNHNY, SVGAGI (reference sequence). The CDR3 consists of 16 residues.

The chain recombines TRBV5-1 with TRBJ2-7, with 10 bases fitting TRBD1. The J segment lost 7 bases and the V segment lost 4 bases, leaving 5 bases of the junction unmatched. The germline gives CDR1 SGHRS, CDR2 YFSETQ. The CDR3 has 13 amino acids. The chain's CDR3 is CASSTGQGQEQYF. CDR3 nucleotides: TGCGCCAGCAGCACGGGACAGGGGCAAGAGCAGTACTTC.

On this clonotype itself: A single base separates this from a much larger clone, so it may be a read error. The gene calls are TRBV11-3 and TRBJ2-1; D remains unclear. This CDR3 is 13 amino acids long. V was pared by 5 bases and J by 9 bases, with 14 bases between. Looked up from germline, CDR1 is SGHNT and CDR2 is YENEEA. CDR3 DNA sequence: TGTGCCAGCAGCACTTTGGACGGCGCTGAGCAGTTCTTC. It encodes CASSTLDGAEQFF.

This clonotype was detected a few times. A much larger clone sits a single nucleotide away, making a read error possible. The chain has TRBV6-2 or TRBV6-3 and TRBJ2-3; TRBD1 might be the D (6 bases). V was clipped by 7 bases and J by 0 bases, with 14 bases between them. Germline V gene sequence: CDR1 MNHEY, CDR2 SVGEGT. The CDR3 consists of 15 residues. CDR3 loop: CASKQRQASTDTQYF. The CDR3 DNA reads TGTGCCAGCAAGCAACGACAGGCGAGCACAGATACGCAGTATTTT.

The V gene is TRBV2, the J gene TRBJ2-3; D perhaps matches TRBD2 (5 bases). The CDR3 is made up of 12 amino acids. With 9 bases removed from V and 6 bases from J, the gap between germline ends came to 13 bases. Germline V gene lookup returns CDR1 SNHLY and CDR2 FYNNEI. This CDR3 reads CASNGDYDTQYF. CDR3 coding DNA: TGTGCCAGTAACGGAGACTACGATACGCAGTATTTT.

By share, this clonotype counts as medium-sized. V and J are TRBV9 and TRBJ2-1; 11 bases fit TRBD1. V shed 0 bases, J shed 9 bases, and the junction held 8 bases outside the gene matches. The CDR3 contains 16 residues. Germline V lookup: CDR1 SGDLS, CDR2 YYNGEE. This CDR3 is CASSVAGQGAVREQFF. The CDR3 DNA follows: TGTGCCAGCAGCGTAGCTGGACAGGGGGCCGTACGTGAGCAGTTCTTC.

This clonotype was seen only once. In DNA, the CDR3 is TGTGCCAGCACGGGGGGGGTTAATGAAAAACTGTTTTTT. Protein product: CASTGGVNEKLFF. The rearrangement uses TRBV2 and TRBJ1-4; possible D gene TRBD1, 5 bases. Germline V CDR1 and CDR2: SNHLY, FYNNEI. The CDR3 has 13 residues. V gave up 7 bases and J gave up 4 bases, with 10 bases separating them.

The V and J genes are TRBV20-1 and TRBJ1-5, with D uncertain. Germline V gene lookup returns CDR1 DFQATT and CDR2 SNEGSKA (reference sequence). V lost 1 base to trimming and J lost 0 bases, with 7 bases between them. This CDR3 has 14 amino acids. The CDR3 is CSARVGISNQPQHF. The CDR3 DNA is TGCAGTGCTAGAGTGGGCATTAGCAATCAGCCCCAGCATTTT.

Details on this clonotype: The conserved phenylalanine or tryptophan normally closing the CDR3 is absent here, so this likely arose from a read error. It is unclear where the CDR3 begins or ends on the DNA, so no DNA is shown, and the CDR3 is as TCRdb lists it. CDR3 region: CASIIGQGGL. This chain joins TRBV11-2 and TRBJ1-3; the tabulated D call, TRBD1, remains unverified against the DNA. CDR1 and CDR2 from the germline V gene are SGHAT and FQNNGV. The CDR3 length is 10 residues, termini included.

This clonotype is medium-sized by share. The rearrangement links TRBV6-6 to TRBJ2-3, with 7 nucleotides matching TRBD2. The germline V gene encodes CDR1 MNHNY and CDR2 SVGAGI (reference sequence). V lost 6 bases and J lost 2; bases outside the gene matches: 2. The CDR3 runs 13 residues. CDR3 amino acids: CASSRGVTDTQYF. The CDR3 DNA reads as TGTGCCAGCAGCCGGGGGGTCACAGATACGCAGTATTTT.

Points on this clonotype: A read error may be the cause here, since a much bigger clone is one base away. J is TRBJ1-1 and V is TRBV9; TRBD1 might be the D (5 bases). Germline values: CDR1 SGDLS, CDR2 YYNGEE. There are 13 residues in the CDR3. Trimming stripped 7 bases from V and 5 bases from J, with 15 bases between. The CDR3 DNA is TGTGCCAGCGGCTCCCCGGGGCGGACTGAAGCTTTCTTT. Protein: CASGSPGRTEAFF.

The V and J genes are TRBV7-8 and TRBJ2-3; D call uncertain. The CDR3 contains 13 residues. The V gene lost 5 bases and the J gene lost 2 bases, with 8 bases spanning the gap. Germline lookup yields CDR1 SGHVS and CDR2 FQNEAQ. CDR3 nucleotide sequence: TGTGCCAGCAGCCCGGAGAACACAGATACGCAGTATTTT. This sequence encodes CASSPENTDTQYF.

Details on this clonotype: The final CDR3 position lacks the conserved phenylalanine or tryptophan, pointing to a likely read error. The genes are TRBV9 and TRBJ2-7, with 8 bases lining up with TRBD2. Germline assignment: CDR1 SGDLS and CDR2 YYNGEE. The length of the CDR3 is 13 residues. CDR3 protein: CTSSVAGGGEQYS. The CDR3 DNA sequence: TGTACCAGCAGCGTAGCCGGGGGGGGGGAGCAGTACTCC.

Judged by abundance, this clonotype is large (0.1 to 1%). The J gene is TRBJ1-6, the V gene TRBV5-6; D gene uncertain. This CDR3 spans 15 amino acids. The germline CDR1 and CDR2 sequences are SGHDT and YYEEEE. Trimming pared 1 base from V and 4 bases from J, leaving 9 bases between. The CDR3 bases are TGTGCCAGCAGCTTGATGGGGAAATATAATTCACCCCTCCACTTT. This codes for CASSLMGKYNSPLHF.

The gene calls are TRBV4-1 and TRBJ1-2; 9 bases match TRBD1. The CDR3 is 18 residues long. The trim removed 0 bases at V and 0 bases at J, leaving 8 bases unmatched. The germline gives CDR1 MGHRA, CDR2 YSYEKL. This chain's CDR3 is CASSQELSGTGTNYGYTF. CDR3 DNA sequence: TGCGCCAGCAGCCAAGAGTTGTCCGGGACAGGGACTAACTATGGCTACACCTTC.

With regard to this clonotype: One end of the junction varies from germline; a read error may be responsible. The chain recombines TRBV2 with TRBJ2-5, with a possible D match to TRBD1 (5 bases). Germline lookup yields CDR1 SNHLY and CDR2 FYNNEI. The CDR3 has 14 residues. The CDR3 coding sequence is TGTGCCAGCAGTGATCCCCAGGGCCCAGAGACCCAGTGCTTC. Encoded protein: CASSDPQGPETQCF.

V usage is TRBV11-1 and J usage is TRBJ2-2; no clear D. The V and J ends lost 2 bases and 1 base respectively, with 5 bases between them. CDR1 and CDR2 (germline): SGHAT, FQDESV (reference sequence). The CDR3 is made up of 14 amino acids. Written as DNA, the CDR3 is TGTGCCAGCAGCTTATCCGAGAACACCGGGGAGCTGTTTTTT. Its translation: CASSLSENTGELFF.

This clonotype was recorded many times. Its ends do not fully match the called genes, so a read error is possible. The rearrangement uses TRBV7-7 and TRBJ1-5; D remains ambiguous. The germline V gene has CDR1 SSHAT and CDR2 FNYEAQ (reference sequence). The CDR3 has 15 residues. CDR3 sequence reads: CASSLIDTGFQPQHF. In DNA, the CDR3 is TGTGCTAGCAGCTTAATTGACACTGGATTTCAGCCCCAGCATTTT.

As for this clonotype: One base away lies a much larger clone, so this may be a sequencing read error. V gene TRBV6-5 combines with J gene TRBJ1-1; D not resolved. Between the trimmed V and J ends, which lost 5 bases and 0 bases, there was a span of 13 bases. The CDR3 consists of 15 residues. Per germline, CDR1 MNHEY and CDR2 SVGAGI. The CDR3 loop reads CASSHVGRVNTEAFF. The CDR3 coding sequence is TGTGCCAGCAGTCACGTTGGCCGGGTGAACACTGAAGCTTTCTTT.

This chain uses TRBV6-1 with TRBJ1-4, with D possibly being TRBD1 (6 bases). In germline, CDR1 is MNHNS, CDR2 SASEGT. The CDR3 is made up of 13 amino acids. V was shortened by 6 bases and J by 7 bases, with 12 bases between the two germline ends. The CDR3 DNA sequence: TGTGCCAGCAGAATACAGGGTCGTGAAAAACTGTTTTTT. Translation gives CASRIQGREKLFF.

This clonotype showed up just once. The chain employs TRBV24-1 and TRBJ2-3; D unresolved. Trimming stripped 0 bases from V and 6 bases from J, with 12 bases between. Germline values: CDR1 KGHDR, CDR2 SFDVKD. The CDR3 runs 15 residues. This CDR3 reads CATSDLTGDGDTQYF. CDR3 DNA sequence: TGTGCCACCAGTGATTTGACCGGAGACGGGGATACGCAGTATTTT.

The table lists this clonotype with a few counts. The CDR3 loop is CASSYIAGGRETQYF. The CDR3 DNA reads TGTGCCAGCAGCTACATAGCGGGAGGGCGTGAGACCCAGTACTTC. The gene calls are TRBV7-9 and TRBJ2-5; TRBD2 agrees at 11 bases. Unmatched junction bases numbered 6, after V lost 4 bases and J lost 5 bases. This CDR3 is 15 amino acids long. Looked up from germline, CDR1 is SEHNR and CDR2 is FQNEAQ (reference sequence).

The rearrangement links TRBV20-1 to TRBJ2-3, with D tentatively TRBD1 (6 bases). Trimming removed 8 bases at V and 1 base at J, with 13 bases between. Per germline, CDR1 DFQATT and CDR2 SNEGSKA (reference sequence). This CDR3 has 13 amino acids. CDR3 sequence: CSTGPGGTDTQYF. The CDR3 nucleotides read TGCAGTACAGGCCCAGGGGGCACAGATACGCAGTATTTT.

J is TRBJ2-5 and V is TRBV24-1; 9 positions agree with TRBD1. The V gene's germline CDR1 is KGHDR and CDR2 SFDVKD. This CDR3 is 13 amino acids long. V was pared by 6 bases and J by 5 bases, with 3 bases of the junction left unmatched. CDR3 DNA: TGTGCCACCAGTAGGACAGGGGTGGAGACCCAGTACTTC. Amino acids: CATSRTGVETQYF.

This chain links TRBV29-1 with TRBJ2-7, with 14 bases matching TRBD2. Germline trimming cut 1 base from V and 4 bases from J; bases unmatched to any gene: 9. Germline values: CDR1 SQVTM, CDR2 ANQGSEA. This CDR3 spans 17 amino acids. In DNA form, the CDR3 reads TGCAGCGTTGAAGGGAACGCCGGGACTAGCGGGAGTTACGAGCAGTACTTC. This gives the protein CSVEGNAGTSGSYEQYF.

The chain employs TRBV2 and TRBJ1-6, with 7 positions matching TRBD1. The CDR3 is 15 amino acids. Germline CDR1 is SNHLY and CDR2 is FYNNEI. Trimming took 5 bases from V and 13 from J; bases not matched to a gene: 14. CDR3 bases: TGTGCCAGCAGTTTAGACACCGGGACAGCTTCCCCCCTCCACTTT. It encodes CASSLDTGTASPLHF. Combining the CDR3 with reference TRBV2 and TRBJ1-6 gives the whole variable domain EPEVTQTPSHQVTQMGQEVILRCVPISNHLYFYWYRQILGQKVEFLVSFYNNEISEKSEIFDDQFSVERPDGSNFTLKIRSTKLEDSAMYFCASSLDTGTASPLHFGNGTRLTVT.

This clonotype was detected a few times. The chain links TRBV12-3 or TRBV12-4 to TRBJ1-6; 9 positions agree with TRBD1. The CDR3 runs 13 residues. V was pared by 4 bases and J by 8 bases, with 0 bases of the junction left unmatched. The CDR3 is CASSWTGDSPLHF. CDR3 in DNA: TGTGCCAGCAGTTGGACAGGGGATTCACCCCTCCACTTT.

Many counts were recorded for this clonotype. CDR3 DNA: TGTGCCAGCAGTTTATTACTAGCGGGAGGCGCGCAGTACTTC. This encodes CASSLLLAGGAQYF. V is TRBV28 and J is TRBJ2-7; 12 bases match TRBD2. Germline V gene sequence: CDR1 MDHEN, CDR2 SYDVKM. The CDR3 is 14 amino acids. The trim removed 1 base at V and 9 bases at J, leaving 4 bases unmatched.